This is a list of T cell receptor beta chains from one sample in a study of T cell repertoires in cytomegalovirus infection. Each CDR3 protein is one row after TCRdb ran MiXCR on the reads. The table shows approximately 1,000,000 distinct CDR3 sequences, with roughly 30% occurring only once. These receptors have no known antigen. This sample comprised cultured CD8+ T cells from PBMCs, obtained from culture after CMV antigen stimulation. The receptors stem from a human donor in good health (CMV status not recorded). Some clones in this sample may be carry-over from other donors' samples. The CDR3 runs from the conserved cysteine through the conserved F or W. The D gene is left open where the match is weak. Some rows mark clone size as missing; the rest say once, few, many or name a class of expanded clone.

clone size	V gene	D gene	J gene	CDR3 protein	CDR3 DNA
.	TRBV18	TRBD1	TRBJ2-1	CASSLRDRADEQFF	TGTGCCAGCTCACTCCGGGACAGGGCCGATGAGCAGTTCTTC
.	TRBV7-6	TRBD2	TRBJ2-1	CASSPRGGGAYNEQFF	TGTGCCAGCAGCCCCCGTGGCGGGGGGGCTTACAATGAGCAGTTCTTC
.	TRBV6-5	.	TRBJ1-3	CASSYSSGNSGNTIYF	TGTGCCAGCAGTTACTCGTCCGGAAACTCTGGAAACACCATATATTTT
.	TRBV6-8	.	TRBJ2-7	CASSYSNLGSYEQYF	TGTGCCAGCAGTTACTCGAATTTGGGGTCCTACGAGCAGTACTTC
many	TRBV12-3/TRBV12-4	.	TRBJ2-5	CASSPPDYQETQYF	TGTGCCAGCAGTCCGCCGGACTACCAAGAGACCCAGTACTTC
.	TRBV2	TRBD1	TRBJ1-1	CASSGFETGGTEAFF	TGTGCCAGCAGTGGCTTCGAGACAGGGGGCACTGAAGCTTTCTTT
.	TRBV10-3	TRBD1	TRBJ2-7	CAIRFTGEPKHEQYF	TGTGCCATCAGATTTACAGGGGAGCCTAAACACGAGCAGTACTTC
.	TRBV20-1	.	TRBJ2-7	CSARAMMIGSSYEQYF	TGCAGTGCTAGAGCCATGATGATTGGGAGCTCCTACGAGCAGTACTTC
many	TRBV19	.	TRBJ2-2	CASSPGPNTGELFF	TGTGCCAGTTCCCCGGGTCCGAACACCGGGGAGCTGTTTTTT
.	TRBV24-1	.	TRBJ1-5	CATSDYNRVQPQHF	TGTGCCACCAGTGATTACAACAGGGTACAGCCCCAGCATTTT
.	TRBV19	.	TRBJ2-3	CASSMSPGPDTQYF	TGTGCCAGTAGTATGTCCCCCGGCCCAGATACGCAGTATTTT
.	TRBV12-3/TRBV12-4	.	TRBJ2-1	CASSFGENEQFF	TGTGCCAGCAGTTTCGGGGAGAATGAGCAGTTCTTC
.	TRBV6-1	.	TRBJ1-1	CASIMTVMNTEAFF	TGTGCCAGCATTATGACCGTTATGAACACTGAAGCTTTCTTT
once	TRBV6-5	.	TRBJ2-1	CASSYSETWGYNEQFF	TGTGCCAGCAGTTACTCCGAGACATGGGGCTATAATGAGCAGTTCTTC
few	TRBV7-9	TRBD1	TRBJ1-4	CASSPGQATLSNEKLFF	TGTGCCAGCAGCCCAGGACAGGCCACTCTGTCTAATGAAAAACTGTTTTTT
once	TRBV15	TRBD2	TRBJ2-5	CATSRASGGAQETQYF	TGTGCCACCAGCAGAGCTAGCGGGGGGGCACAAGAGACCCAGTACTTC